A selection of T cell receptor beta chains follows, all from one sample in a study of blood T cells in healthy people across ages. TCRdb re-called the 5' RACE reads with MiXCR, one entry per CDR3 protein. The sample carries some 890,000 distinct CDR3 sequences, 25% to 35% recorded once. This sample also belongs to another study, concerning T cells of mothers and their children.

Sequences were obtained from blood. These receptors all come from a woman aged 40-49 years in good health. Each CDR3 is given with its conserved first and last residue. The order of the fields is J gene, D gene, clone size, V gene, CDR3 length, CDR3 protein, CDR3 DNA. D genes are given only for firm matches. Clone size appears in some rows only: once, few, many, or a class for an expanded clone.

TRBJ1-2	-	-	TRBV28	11	CASSREDGYTF	TGTGCCAGCTCCCGTGAGGATGGCTACACCTTC
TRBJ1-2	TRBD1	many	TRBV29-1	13	CSVGMGQGYGYTF	TGCAGCGTCGGGATGGGACAGGGCTATGGCTACACCTTC
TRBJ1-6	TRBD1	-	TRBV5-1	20	CASSRFRTGDGSSYNSPLHF	TGCGCCAGCAGCCGTTTCCGGACAGGAGACGGGAGCTCCTATAATTCACCCCTCCACTTT
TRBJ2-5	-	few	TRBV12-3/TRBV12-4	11	CASTDKETQYF	TGTGCCAGCACCGACAAAGAGACCCAGTACTTC
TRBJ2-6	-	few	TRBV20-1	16	CSASLRGGAGANVLTF	TGCAGTGCTAGCTTGAGGGGTGGGGCTGGGGCCAACGTCCTGACTTTC
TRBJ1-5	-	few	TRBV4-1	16	CASSQDRVGSNQPQHF	TGCGCCAGCAGCCAAGATCGCGTGGGCAGCAATCAGCCCCAGCATTTT
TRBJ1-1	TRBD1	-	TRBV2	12	CAIGQGSPEAFF	TGTGCCATTGGACAGGGGTCACCTGAAGCTTTCTTT
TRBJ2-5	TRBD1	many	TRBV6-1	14	CASSVDRGQETQYF	TGTGCCAGCAGCGTAGACAGGGGGCAAGAGACCCAGTACTTC
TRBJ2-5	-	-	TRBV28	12	CASNPLGETQYF	TGTGCCAGCAACCCCCTGGGAGAGACCCAGTACTTC
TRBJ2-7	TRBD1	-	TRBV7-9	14	CASSSGQGISEQYF	TGTGCCAGCAGCTCGGGACAGGGTATATCCGAGCAGTACTTC
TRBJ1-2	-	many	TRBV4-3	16	CASSQEVGRSNYGYTF	TGCGCCAGCAGCCAAGAAGTTGGACGGAGTAACTATGGCTACACCTTC
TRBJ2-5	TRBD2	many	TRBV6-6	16	CASTSPLAGGQETQYF	TGTGCCAGCACCTCCCCCCTAGCGGGGGGGCAGGAGACCCAGTACTTC
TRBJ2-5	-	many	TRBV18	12	CASSSNQETQYF	TGTGCCAGCTCATCAAACCAAGAGACCCAGTACTTC
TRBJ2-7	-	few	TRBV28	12	CASSLWMGEQYF	TGTGCCAGCAGCCTTTGGATGGGGGAGCAGTACTTC
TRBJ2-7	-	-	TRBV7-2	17	CASSLVGGTEATYEQYF	TGTGCCAGCAGCTTAGTCGGCGGGACCGAGGCAACCTACGAGCAGTACTTC
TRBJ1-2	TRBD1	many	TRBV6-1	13	CASSDQGAYGYTF	TGTGCCAGCAGTGATCAGGGGGCTTATGGCTACACCTTC
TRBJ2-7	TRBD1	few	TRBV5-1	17	CAGSSLRGQANAYEQYF	TGCGCCGGCAGCTCATTGAGGGGGCAAGCGAACGCCTACGAGCAGTACTTC
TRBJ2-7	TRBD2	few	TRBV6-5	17	CASSYSPTSGSVYEQYF	TGTGCCAGCAGTTACTCGCCGACTAGCGGGAGTGTTTACGAGCAGTACTTC
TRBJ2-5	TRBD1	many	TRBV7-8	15	CASSEGQGVKETQYF	TGTGCCAGCAGCGAGGGACAGGGGGTCAAAGAGACCCAGTACTTC
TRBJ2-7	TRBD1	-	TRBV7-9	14	CAGSQTGVSYEQYF	TGTGCCGGCAGTCAGACAGGGGTCTCCTACGAGCAGTACTTC
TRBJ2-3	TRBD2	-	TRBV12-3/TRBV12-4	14	CASRLGGGSDTQYF	TGTGCCAGCAGGTTAGGCGGGGGGTCAGATACGCAGTATTTT
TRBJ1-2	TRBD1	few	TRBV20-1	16	CSAPILPGQGNYGYTF	TGCAGTGCTCCTATACTACCGGGACAGGGGAACTATGGCTACACCTTC
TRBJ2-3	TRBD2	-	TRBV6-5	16	CASSYSGLAQTDTQYF	TGTGCCAGCAGTTACTCTGGACTAGCCCAAACAGATACGCAGTATTTT
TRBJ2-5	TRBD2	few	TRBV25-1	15	CASSWPSGGEQTQYF	TGTGCCAGCAGTTGGCCTAGCGGGGGGGAGCAGACCCAGTACTTC
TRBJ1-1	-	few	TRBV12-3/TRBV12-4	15	CASRTREGGKTEAFF	TGTGCCAGCAGAACCAGGGAAGGGGGAAAAACTGAAGCTTTCTTT
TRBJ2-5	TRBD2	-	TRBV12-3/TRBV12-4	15	CASRSMSGGVETQYF	TGTGCCAGCAGGTCCATGAGCGGGGGGGTGGAGACCCAGTACTTC
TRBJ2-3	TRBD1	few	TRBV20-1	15	CSATRQGRLTDTQYF	TGCAGTGCTACAAGACAGGGGAGGTTGACAGATACGCAGTATTTT
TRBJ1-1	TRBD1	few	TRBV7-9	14	CASSYRDRGAEAFF	TGTGCCAGCAGCTACCGGGACAGGGGAGCCGAAGCTTTCTTT
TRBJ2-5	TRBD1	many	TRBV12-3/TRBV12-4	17	CASSPGTGSGYQETQYF	TGTGCCAGCAGCCCCGGGACAGGGAGTGGGTACCAAGAGACCCAGTACTTC
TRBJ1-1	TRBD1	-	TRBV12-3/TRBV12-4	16	CASSMSSSGGGTEAFF	TGTGCCAGCAGTATGTCCTCATCAGGGGGAGGGACTGAAGCTTTCTTT
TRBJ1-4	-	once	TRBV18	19	CASSPRRLPQAATNEKLFF	TGTGCCAGCTCACCACGTAGGCTTCCACAGGCAGCAACTAATGAAAAACTGTTTTTT
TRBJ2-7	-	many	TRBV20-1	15	CSARDHLGRPYEQYF	TGCAGTGCTAGAGATCATCTGGGCAGACCCTACGAGCAGTACTTC
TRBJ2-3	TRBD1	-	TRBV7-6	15	CASSLEGAYTDTQYF	TGTGCCAGCAGCTTAGAGGGGGCCTACACAGATACGCAGTATTTT
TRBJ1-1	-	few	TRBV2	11	CASRLNGGAFF	TGTGCCAGCAGGCTGAATGGTGGAGCTTTCTTT
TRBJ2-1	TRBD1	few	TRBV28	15	CASSPLGQGIYEQFF	TGTGCCAGCAGCCCTCTGGGACAGGGGATCTATGAGCAGTTCTTC
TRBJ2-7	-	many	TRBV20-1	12	CSPGGFAYEQYF	TGCAGTCCCGGGGGCTTCGCCTACGAGCAGTACTTC
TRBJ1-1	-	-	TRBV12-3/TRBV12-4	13	CASSLMRSTEAFF	TGTGCCAGCAGTTTAATGCGTAGCACTGAAGCTTTCTTT
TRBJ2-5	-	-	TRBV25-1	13	CASSDQFVETQYF	TGTGCCAGCAGTGACCAATTTGTAGAGACCCAGTACTTC
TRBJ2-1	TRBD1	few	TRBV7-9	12	CASGQGAVEQFF	TGTGCCAGCGGACAGGGGGCAGTTGAGCAGTTCTTC
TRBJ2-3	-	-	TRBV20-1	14	CSAPRGGLTDTQYF	TGCAGTGCTCCGCGGGGCGGGCTCACAGATACGCAGTATTTT
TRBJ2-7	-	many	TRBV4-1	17	CASSQVLRGYPSYEQYF	TGCGCCAGCAGCCAAGTATTGCGGGGATACCCTTCCTACGAGCAGTACTTC
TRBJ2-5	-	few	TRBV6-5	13	CASSRMESRAQYF	TGTGCCAGCAGTCGAATGGAGTCCAGGGCCCAGTACTTC
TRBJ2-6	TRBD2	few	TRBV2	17	CASSLAGGYSGANVLTF	TGTGCCAGCTCACTAGCGGGGGGGTACTCTGGGGCCAACGTCCTGACTTTC
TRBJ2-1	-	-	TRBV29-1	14	CSVEPGDLYNEQFF	TGCAGCGTTGAACCAGGGGACTTATACAATGAGCAGTTCTTC
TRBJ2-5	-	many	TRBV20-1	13	CSARDSPQETQYF	TGCAGTGCTAGAGATTCTCCCCAAGAGACCCAGTACTTC
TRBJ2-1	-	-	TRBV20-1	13	CSARDGGPREQFF	TGCAGTGCTAGAGATGGGGGACCCCGAGAGCAGTTCTTC
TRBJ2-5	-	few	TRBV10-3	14	CAIRDWGDQETQYF	TGTGCCATCAGAGATTGGGGGGACCAAGAGACCCAGTACTTC
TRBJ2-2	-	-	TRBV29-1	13	CSVVTGSTGELFF	TGCAGCGTTGTGACAGGTTCCACCGGGGAGCTGTTTTTT
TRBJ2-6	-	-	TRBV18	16	CASSRAANSGANVLTF	TGTGCCAGCTCCCGGGCGGCGAACTCGGGGGCCAACGTCCTGACTTTC
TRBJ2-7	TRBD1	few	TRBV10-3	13	CASHRGQGHEQYF	TGTGCCAGTCACAGGGGCCAGGGGCACGAGCAGTACTTC
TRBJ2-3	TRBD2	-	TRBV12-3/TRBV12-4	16	CANTSGLAGLGDTQYF	TGTGCCAACACCTCCGGACTAGCGGGTTTGGGAGATACGCAGTATTTT
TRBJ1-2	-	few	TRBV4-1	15	CASSQTHREVYGYTF	TGCGCCAGCAGCCAAACCCACAGGGAGGTCTATGGCTACACCTTC
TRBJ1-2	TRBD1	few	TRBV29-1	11	CSGGTGTGYTF	TGCAGCGGTGGGACAGGGACTGGCTACACCTTC
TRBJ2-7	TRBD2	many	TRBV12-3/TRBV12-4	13	CASSHGGVYEQYF	TGTGCCAGCAGCCACGGGGGGGTGTACGAGCAGTACTTC
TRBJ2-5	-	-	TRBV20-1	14	CSANPRGVDETQYF	TGCAGTGCTAACCCCAGAGGAGTCGACGAGACCCAGTACTTC
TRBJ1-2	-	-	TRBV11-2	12	CASSTGELGYTF	TGTGCCAGCAGTACGGGGGAACTTGGCTACACCTTC
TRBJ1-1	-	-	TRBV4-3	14	CASSQDRGYTEAFF	TGCGCCAGCAGCCAAGATCGGGGGTACACTGAAGCTTTCTTT